This T cell receptor beta chain was sequenced in a study of blood T cell repertoires in COVID-19. Study in general: Samples of COVID-19 (acute and convalescent) were obtained from the United States, Italy and Spain. Sample material is recorded as cDNA or gDNA derived from T cells, B-cell-depleted T cells, or PBMCs.

The CDR3 is 11 residues long. V lost 8 bases and J lost 4, with 6 bases in between. Per the original methods: From reference gene primer amplification, estimates of nucleated cell counts were derived. Here immunoSEQ multiplex PCR was the method, and the copy in TCRdb shows in-frame clones only, minus some. The V and J calls and clone size were taken over from that table, and D and trimming were inferred from the DNA. This sample has 250,000 to 300,000 clones, with around 89% found just once. Sequencing was carried out using peripheral blood. The rearrangement uses TRBV12-3 or TRBV12-4 and TRBJ1-5; no definite D call. This TCR was sampled from a man in his forties or fifties with acute or convalescent COVID-19. CDR3 sequence reads: CASGPNQPQHF. Here the CDR3 DNA reads TGTGCCAGCGGCCCTAATCAGCCCCAGCATTTT.